One sample yielded the 8 T cell receptor beta chains listed below, sequenced in a study of blood T cell repertoires in COVID-19. TCRdb keeps only in-frame clones here, not all; method: immunoSEQ multiplex PCR. The profile shows a few hundred thousand clones, roughly 87% of them singletons. The sequenced material came from PBMCs or T cells enriched from blood (not recorded which). The source is a woman in her 30s who had recovered from COVID-19.

The V gene is TRBV14, the J gene TRBJ2-5; D perhaps matches TRBD2 (5 bases). CDR3 length equals 14 residues. Germline loops: CDR1 SGHDN, CDR2 FVKESK. Trimming cost V 5 bases and J 4 bases, with 14 bases left between them. DNA of the CDR3: TGTGCCAGCAGCTCCCTCGGGATACGAGAGACCCAGTACTTC. Residues: CASSSLGIRETQYF.

This rearrangement joins TRBV3-1 (or the pseudogene TRBV3-2) to TRBJ1-6; the D is unclear. Trimming removed 5 bases from V and 0 bases from J, with 11 bases in between. The CDR3 totals 16 residues. CDR1 LGHDT and CDR2 YNNKEL come from the germline V gene (reference sequence). The CDR3: CASSLQAPSYNSPLHF. CDR3 DNA sequence: TGTGCCAGCAGCTTGCAGGCCCCCTCCTATAATTCACCCCTCCACTTT.

With regard to this clone: The sample holds other DNA sequences that translate to the same CDR3. This CDR3 reads CASSEANTEAFF. The CDR3 DNA reads TGTGCCAGCAGCGAGGCTAACACTGAAGCTTTCTTT. This chain connects TRBV7-9 to TRBJ1-1; D not resolved. CDR1 is SEHNR and CDR2 is FQNEAQ in the germline V gene (reference sequence). This CDR3 contains 12 residues. V was pared by 5 bases and J by 2 bases, with 6 bases between.

V and J are TRBV15 and TRBJ1-5; 11 nucleotides line up with TRBD1. The J segment lost 5 bases and the V segment lost 5 bases, leaving 2 bases of the junction unmatched. This CDR3 contains 14 residues. Germline-derived CDR1 and CDR2 are LNHNV and YYDKDF (reference sequence). The CDR3 loop is CATSGQGAHQPQHF. The CDR3 DNA is TGTGCCACCAGCGGACAGGGGGCCCATCAGCCCCAGCATTTT.

In DNA, the CDR3 is TGCGCCAGCAGCCGGGATACTAACTATGGCTACACCTTC. This encodes CASSRDTNYGYTF. V usage is TRBV10-1 and J usage is TRBJ1-2; the D is unclear. CDR1 is WNHNN and CDR2 is SYGVQD in the germline V gene (reference sequence). The CDR3 extends over 13 amino acids. V gave up 6 bases and J gave up 0 bases, with 8 bases separating them.

V gene TRBV11-3 combines with J gene TRBJ2-3, with D possibly TRBD2 on 7 matching bases. The CDR3 spans 15 residues. Trimming stripped 4 bases from V and 4 bases from J, with 15 bases between. Germline-derived CDR1 and CDR2 are SGHNT and YENEEA. The DNA of the CDR3 is TGTGCCAGCAGCTCTTCCGGGGGGCCCGCAGATACGCAGTATTTT. This translates into CASSSSGGPADTQYF.

In this sample, this clone turned up once. The rearrangement links TRBV7-9 to TRBJ2-2; TRBD2 matches 9 bases. This CDR3 has 17 amino acids. Losses at the gene ends were 5 bases for V and 7 bases for J; bases not matched to a gene: 14. Germline V CDR1 and CDR2: SEHNR, FQNEAQ (reference sequence). CDR3 loop: CASSRLAEDRRGGELFF. The CDR3 DNA sequence: TGTGCCAGCAGCCGACTAGCGGAAGACAGAAGGGGCGGGGAGCTGTTTTTT.

This clone has more than one count but fewer than ten. V and J are TRBV2 and TRBJ1-2; D is unresolved. The V end was cut by 1 base, the J end by 8 bases, with 11 bases between. The germline gives CDR1 SNHLY, CDR2 FYNNEI. CDR3 length: 13 residues. CDR3 DNA: TGTGCCAGCAGTGAAGGAAGCGTTGAGGGCTACACCTTC. It encodes CASSEGSVEGYTF.